This T cell receptor beta chain was profiled in a study of shared clonotypes between healthy human individuals. V dropped 11 bases and J dropped 6 bases, with 17 bases sitting between them. There are 13 residues in the CDR3. CDR1 and CDR2 (germline): MDHEN, SYDVKM. The data were produced by immunoSEQ multiplex PCR, yet TCRdb's version contains in-frame clones alone and is incomplete. The sample shows approximately 1.4 million clones, nearly 99% of them seen only once. The J gene is TRBJ1-5, the V gene TRBV28, with D unresolved. The TCR originated in a man aged 25 to 40 in good health. What was sequenced was naive CD4+ T cells sorted from blood. Subset noted: CD45RA+ positively selected. CDR3 coding DNA: TGTGCCGATCTGTTCGTCAGCGGTCAGCCCCAGCATTTT. Its translation: CADLFVSGQPQHF.